This T cell receptor beta chain was documented in a study of blood T cells in healthy people across ages. At the level of the study: About one barcoded TCR beta cDNA was captured per two T cells. Study results and limitations: With donor CMV status unknown, expanded clonotype changes were possibly confounded.

A second PCR of about 6 to 12 cycles used a sample-barcoded 5' primer and a J-beta primer mix. A template-switch adaptor that had 12 random nucleotides put a tag on each cDNA molecule. TCRdb called the 5' RACE reads again in MiXCR, with one record for every CDR3 protein. This table has over 950,000 distinct CDR3 sequences, roughly half appearing once. Concerning this clonotype: No antigen is known for it.

V shed 1 base and J shed 6 bases, with 13 bases lying between them. CDR1 LGHNA and CDR2 YNFKEQ come from the germline V gene. This CDR3 is 14 amino acids long. The sequenced sample consisted of blood. V is TRBV4-2 and J is TRBJ2-7; D is possibly TRBD2 (6 bases). This sequence was found in a woman in her sixties or seventies in good health. The CDR3 nucleotides are TGTGCCAGCAGCCAAGGCGGGACCCCAGGCGAGCAGTACTTC. It encodes CASSQGGTPGEQYF.